A single T cell receptor beta chain is shown here with its context. Antigen: not known. Those who donated were healthy HIV-negative adults, with no recent acute infections or vaccinations reported. The data derive from a study of shared clonotypes between healthy human individuals. General study results and limits: Limitation of the genetic and exposure-history diversity represented came from the few donors. Some naive CD4 clonotypes, around 5%, turned up in common across several donors. The study generally estimated greater richness for naive than memory subsets.

The data were produced by immunoSEQ multiplex PCR, yet TCRdb's version contains in-frame clones alone and is incomplete. The sample records a few million clones, approximately 90% being singletons. With V trimmed by 5 bases and J by 6 bases, 19 bases remained unmatched. CDR3 size: 17 residues. CDR1 is SEHNR, CDR2 FQNEAQ, per germline (reference sequence). The V and J genes are TRBV7-9 and TRBJ2-7; 7 bases are a match to TRBD1. The receptor comes from a man between 18 and 29 years old in good health. Some clones in this sample may be carry-over from other donors' samples. Sequencing input: naive CD4+ T cells from PBMCs. Subset in this sample: CD45RA+ positively selected. The CDR3 DNA reads TGTGCCAGCAGCCCCGGGCGCACGGGACAGCTAGAGCGCGAGCAGTACTTC. This sequence encodes CASSPGRTGQLEREQYF. Combining the CDR3 with reference TRBV7-9 and TRBJ2-7 gives the whole variable domain DTGVSQNPRHKITKRGQNVTFRCDPISEHNRLYWYRQTLGQGPEFLTYFQNEAQLEKSRLLSDRFSAERPKGSFSTLEIQRTEQGDSAMYLCASSPGRTGQLEREQYFGPGTRLTVT.